The subject of this entry is one T cell receptor beta chain. Its antigen is unknown. The input lacks base qualities; no much larger clone sits a single base away. Libraries came from the immunoSEQ multiplex PCR assay. TCRdb holds this immuneACCESS table with in-frame rearrangements only. Some clones are missing; in checked studies, unresolved V genes explain under half, and the rest has no known cause. The sample table holds 45,000 to 60,000 clones, of which 85% to 95% were seen once. The ten biggest clones cover around 3.7% of the sample. The germline V end is reduced by 4 bases and the J end by 8 bases; junction bases left unmatched: 8. Reading the germline V gene (reference sequence) gives CDR1 SEHNR and CDR2 FQNEAQ. CDR3 length: 15 amino acids, cysteine to phenylalanine. Kept here is only the CDR3 DNA, which spans 45 bases and is read in frame from base 1. This specimen belongs to a study of control samples from healthy donors and cancer patients (dated by TCRdb to 2020 to 2021).

The chain is assembled from TRBV7-9 and TRBJ2-3; 11 bases in between match TRBD2. The TCR sequence derives from a man aged 25-40 years in good health. Sequenced material: blood. The nucleotide sequence reads as follows: TGTGCCAGCAGCTCGGAACTAGCGGGAGCTATTACGCAGTATTTT. It translates as CASSSELAGAITQYF.